This T cell receptor (beta chain) was documented in a study of Graves' ophthalmopathy and Graves' hyperthyroidism. Diagnoses were established from clinical symptoms, serum thyroxine, TRAb, thyroid ultrasound and orbital computed tomography. The study amplified TCR beta CDR3 regions using RNA transcripts. RT-PCR was first run with HTBI primers, then multiplex PCR in a second round. TCRdb re-called the multiplex PCR reads through MiXCR, storing one row per CDR3 protein. The data contain around 1,000,000 distinct CDR3 sequences, about 36% of them singletons. The CDR3 has 15 residues. CDR1 ENHRY and CDR2 SYGVKD come from the germline V gene. Regarding this clonotype: The junction and the germline gene differ at one end; a read error may be behind it.

This TCR was sampled from an adult man with Graves' hyperthyroidism. J is TRBJ1-1 and V is TRBV10-3; the D gene is possibly TRBD1 (5 bases). The sequencing sample was made of peripheral blood or thyroid tissue (not recorded which). The chain's CDR3 is CASSGTGGMGTEAFF. In nucleotides, the CDR3 is TGTGCCAGCAGTGGAACTGGGGGTATGGGCACTGAAGCTTTCTTT.